Below, 21 T cell receptor beta chains from the same sample are listed, as sequenced in a study of T cell responses to AZD1222 COVID-19 vaccine. The repertoire was sequenced with immunoSEQ multiplex PCR; TCRdb's copy has only in-frame clones and lacks some. This table holds 150,000 to 200,000 clones, about 87% found once. The material was peripheral blood, obtained 28 days after the second dose of the MenACWY control vaccine. The receptors derive from an adult who received the MenACWY meningococcal vaccine as a control.

This chain connects TRBV3-1 (or the pseudogene TRBV3-2) to TRBJ2-7; 8 bases are shared with TRBD2. V gave up 0 bases and J gave up 7 bases; unmatched junction bases: 5. In germline, CDR1 is LGHDT, CDR2 YNNKEL (reference sequence). CDR3 length: 14 residues. In nucleotides, the CDR3 is TGTGCCAGCAGCCAAGAACTCCTAGCGGGTGAGCAGTACTTC. Translating gives CASSQELLAGEQYF.

V gene TRBV4-1 combines with J gene TRBJ1-3; D gene uncertain. Germline CDR1 MGHRA, CDR2 YSYEKL. Trimming removed 6 bases at V and 2 bases at J, with 5 bases between. There are 12 residues in the CDR3. The CDR3 region has the DNA TGCGCCAGCAGTTACACTGGAAACACCATATATTTT. It yields the protein CASSYTGNTIYF.

This chain links TRBV11-2 with TRBJ2-1, with D unclear. Germline CDR1 is SGHAT and CDR2 is FQNNGV. Between the trimmed V and J ends, which lost 7 bases and 8 bases, there was a span of 12 bases. The CDR3 runs to 12 residues. The CDR3 DNA sequence: TGTGCCAGCAACCAGATGTCGGATGAGCAGTTCTTC. This codes for CASNQMSDEQFF.

The chain couples TRBV6-5 to TRBJ2-7; D is undetermined. The CDR3 runs to 11 residues. V lost 3 bases, J lost 3 bases, and 3 bases lay in between. Germline V gives CDR1 MNHEY, CDR2 SVGAGI. The CDR3 loop reads CASSYHYEQYF. In nucleotides, the CDR3 is TGTGCCAGCAGTTATCACTACGAGCAGTACTTC.

The chain joins TRBV7-2 to TRBJ2-6; the D gene could be TRBD1 or TRBD2 (5 bases each). Deletions cut 5 bases from V and 2 bases from J, with 10 bases between. Germline V lookup: CDR1 SGHTA, CDR2 FQGNSA. The CDR3 length is 15 residues. CDR3 sequence: CASSRDAAGANVLTF. Written as DNA, the CDR3 is TGTGCCAGCAGCCGGGACGCTGCTGGGGCCAACGTCCTGACTTTC.

The chain couples TRBV5-1 to TRBJ1-2; TRBD1 matches at 8 bases. CDR3 size: 13 residues. V was pared by 3 bases and J by 4 bases, with 2 bases of the junction left unmatched. Germline V gives CDR1 SGHRS, CDR2 YFSETQ. The CDR3 spells CASSSTGVYGYTF. In DNA, the CDR3 is TGCGCCAGCAGCTCGACAGGGGTCTATGGCTACACCTTC.

The V call is TRBV6-2 or TRBV6-3, the J call TRBJ2-7; D unresolved. This CDR3 has 12 amino acids. Trimming stripped 5 bases from V and 2 bases from J, with 7 bases between. Germline V gene sequence: CDR1 MNHEY, CDR2 SVGEGT. The CDR3 loop reads CASSRPTYEQYF. CDR3 nucleotide sequence: TGTGCCAGCAGTCGCCCTACCTACGAGCAGTACTTC.

The CDR3 spells CATRGGRGTGELFF. The CDR3 DNA is TGTGCCACCAGGGGCGGGAGGGGAACCGGGGAGCTGTTTTTT. The chain employs TRBV24-1 and TRBJ2-2; TRBD2 matches at 9 bases. V gave up 7 bases and J gave up 5 bases; unmatched junction bases: 4. Germline CDR1 is KGHDR and CDR2 is SFDVKD. The CDR3 is made up of 14 amino acids.

This sequence joins TRBV10-1 and TRBJ2-5; no firm D call. Germline CDR1 WNHNN, CDR2 SYGVQD (reference sequence). The CDR3 is 13 residues long. Trimming took 4 bases from V and 0 from J, leaving 6 bases between them. The CDR3 protein is CASSGVHQETQYF. CDR3 nucleotide sequence: TGCGCCAGCAGTGGGGTGCACCAAGAGACCCAGTACTTC.

The chain joins TRBV27 to TRBJ1-2; TRBD1 is a possible D gene (6 bases). V lost 6 bases to trimming and J lost 4 bases, with 15 bases between them. The CDR3 covers 14 residues. In germline, CDR1 is MNHEY, CDR2 SMNVEV (reference sequence). The CDR3 nucleotides are TGTGCCAGCAGACCGGGACAAACGCGCTATGGCTACACCTTC. Translation: CASRPGQTRYGYTF.

A single count supports this clone. The chain has TRBV2 and TRBJ2-5; 8 bases agree with TRBD2. V was clipped by 8 bases and J by 3 bases; unmatched bases: 14. Per germline, CDR1 SNHLY and CDR2 FYNNEI. The CDR3 is 16 residues long. CDR3 DNA sequence: TGTGCCAGCCGTTTTGGGAGGGGACTAGGGGAAGAGACCCAGTACTTC. Translating gives CASRFGRGLGEETQYF.

The CDR3 bases are TGTGCCAGCAGCTTAGTGGGGAGCGGGAGAAACACCGGGGAGCTGTTTTTT. It codes for CASSLVGSGRNTGELFF. V is TRBV7-3 and J is TRBJ2-2; 8 bases map to TRBD2. This CDR3 spans 17 amino acids. Germline trimming cut 2 bases from V and 2 bases from J; bases unmatched to any gene: 7. The V gene's germline CDR1 is SGHTA and CDR2 FQGTGA. The complete variable domain, with remaining parts taken from reference TRBV7-3 and TRBJ2-2, reads GAGVSQTPSNKVTEKGKYVELRCDPISGHTALYWYRQSLGQGPEFLIYFQGTGAADDSGLPNDRFFAVRPEGSVSTLKIQRTERGDSAVYLCASSLVGSGRNTGELFFGEGSRLTVL.

V usage is TRBV6-5 and J usage is TRBJ1-2, with D unresolved. V was pared by 4 bases and J by 3 bases, with 12 bases between. Germline V lookup: CDR1 MNHEY, CDR2 SVGAGI. The CDR3 covers 14 residues. CDR3 in DNA: TGTGCCAGCAGTTTCATCATAGGAGACTATGGCTACACCTTC. Its translation: CASSFIIGDYGYTF.

This clone was detected only once. This chain links TRBV9 with TRBJ2-2, with 8 bases identical to TRBD2. Unmatched junction bases numbered 3, after V lost 0 bases and J lost 2 bases. There are 16 residues in the CDR3. Germline-derived CDR1 and CDR2 are SGDLS and YYNGEE. CDR3 DNA: TGTGCCAGCAGCGTAGAAGCGGGAGCTAACACCGGGGAGCTGTTTTTT. Translating gives CASSVEAGANTGELFF.

V usage is TRBV19 and J usage is TRBJ1-1; D ambiguous. The CDR3 totals 14 residues. Deletions cut 10 bases from V and 0 bases from J, with 15 bases between. CDR1 is LNHDA and CDR2 is SQIVND in the germline V gene (reference sequence). The CDR3 nucleotides read TGTGCCACCTCTTACAGCTTCATGAACACTGAAGCTTTCTTT. It is translated as CATSYSFMNTEAFF.

V is TRBV11-2 and J is TRBJ1-2, with D perhaps matching TRBD1 (6 bases). Germline V gene sequence: CDR1 SGHAT, CDR2 FQNNGV. V was pared by 3 bases and J by 5 bases, with 10 bases between. This CDR3 spans 13 amino acids. The CDR3 loop is CASSLLTGYGYTF. CDR3 nucleotide sequence: TGTGCCAGCAGCTTGCTGACAGGATATGGCTACACCTTC.

In its sample, this clone was seen once. J is TRBJ2-3 and V is TRBV13, with 7 bases identical to TRBD2. The CDR3 is made up of 18 amino acids. Germline CDR1 reads PRHDT; CDR2 reads FYEKMQ (reference sequence). V lost 1 base to trimming and J lost 0 bases; unmatched junction nucleotides: 10. CDR3: CASSLVAGEEGSTDTQYF. The CDR3 bases are TGTGCCAGCAGCTTAGTGGCGGGAGAAGAGGGTAGCACAGATACGCAGTATTTT.

For the CDR3, the DNA is TGTGCCACCAGCAGAGGGATTGCCGAGCAGTACTTC. It specifies CATSRGIAEQYF. V is TRBV15 and J is TRBJ2-7; D remains unclear. Germline V gene data show CDR1 as LNHNV and CDR2 as YYDKDF (reference sequence). The V gene lost 1 base and the J gene lost 6 bases, with 7 bases spanning the gap. The CDR3 extends over 12 amino acids. Filled out from reference TRBV15 and TRBJ2-7, the complete variable domain reads DAMVIQNPRYQVTQFGKPVTLSCSQTLNHNVMYWYQQKSSQAPKLLFHYYDKDFNNEADTPDNFQSRRPNTSFCFLDIRSPGLGDTAMYLCATSRGIAEQYFGPGTRLTVT.

The rearrangement links TRBV29-1 to TRBJ2-2, with 8 bases that match TRBD1. Per germline, CDR1 SQVTM and CDR2 ANQGSEA. The V and J ends lost 5 bases and 7 bases, in that order; junction bases with no gene match: 9. CDR3 length: 14 residues. The chain's CDR3 is CSVHRTGQIGELFF. The CDR3 nucleotides read TGCAGCGTTCACCGGACAGGGCAGATCGGGGAGCTGTTTTTT.

J is TRBJ2-1 and V is TRBV9; D might be TRBD1 (6 bases). The V and J ends lost 3 bases and 13 bases respectively, with 23 bases between them. Germline V gene sequence: CDR1 SGDLS, CDR2 YYNGEE. The length of the CDR3 is 15 residues. The CDR3 region has the DNA TGTGCCAGCAGCGCATCGGGACACCCCTCGACCCAACAGTTCTTC. Amino acid sequence: CASSASGHPSTQQFF.

The genes are TRBV4-1 and TRBJ1-3; D not resolved. Deletions cut 1 base from V and 4 bases from J, with 20 bases between. CDR3 length: 18 residues. Germline CDR1 is MGHRA and CDR2 is YSYEKL. CDR3 region: CASSQGLQGGEEGNTIYF. The CDR3 DNA is TGCGCCAGCAGCCAAGGTTTACAAGGCGGCGAGGAGGGAAACACCATATATTTT.